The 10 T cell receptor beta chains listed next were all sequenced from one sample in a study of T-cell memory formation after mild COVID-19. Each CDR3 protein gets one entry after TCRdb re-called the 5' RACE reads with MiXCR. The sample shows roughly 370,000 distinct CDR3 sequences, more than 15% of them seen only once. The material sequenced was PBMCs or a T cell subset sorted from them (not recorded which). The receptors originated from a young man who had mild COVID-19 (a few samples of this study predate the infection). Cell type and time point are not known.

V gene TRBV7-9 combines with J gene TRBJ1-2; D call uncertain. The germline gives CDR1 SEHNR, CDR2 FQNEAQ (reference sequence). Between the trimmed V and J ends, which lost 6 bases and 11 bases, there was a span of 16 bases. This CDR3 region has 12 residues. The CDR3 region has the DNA TGTGCCAGCAGTCGATGGGAGTCGAAGTACACCTTC. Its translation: CASSRWESKYTF.

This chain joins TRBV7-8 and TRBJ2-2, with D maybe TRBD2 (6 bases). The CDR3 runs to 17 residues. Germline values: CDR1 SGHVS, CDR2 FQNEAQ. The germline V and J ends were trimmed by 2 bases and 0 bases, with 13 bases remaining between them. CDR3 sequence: CASSLLGGASNTGELFF. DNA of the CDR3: TGTGCCAGCAGCTTACTCGGAGGGGCCTCGAACACCGGGGAGCTGTTTTTT.

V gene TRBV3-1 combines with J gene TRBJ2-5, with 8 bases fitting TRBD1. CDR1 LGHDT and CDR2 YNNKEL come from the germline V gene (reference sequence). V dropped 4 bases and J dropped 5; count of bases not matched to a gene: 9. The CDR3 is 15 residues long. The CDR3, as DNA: TGTGCCAGCAGCCGGACGACAGGGGCTGGGGAGACCCAGTACTTC. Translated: CASSRTTGAGETQYF.

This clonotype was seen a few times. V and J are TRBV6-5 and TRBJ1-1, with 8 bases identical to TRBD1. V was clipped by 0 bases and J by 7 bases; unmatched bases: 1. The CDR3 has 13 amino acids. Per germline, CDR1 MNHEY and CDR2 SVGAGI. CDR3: CASSYSGTGEAFF. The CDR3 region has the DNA TGTGCCAGCAGTTACTCGGGGACAGGTGAAGCTTTCTTT.

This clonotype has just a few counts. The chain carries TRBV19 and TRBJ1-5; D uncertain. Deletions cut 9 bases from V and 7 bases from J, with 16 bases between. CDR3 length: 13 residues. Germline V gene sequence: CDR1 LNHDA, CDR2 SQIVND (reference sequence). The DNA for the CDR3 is TGTGCCAGCGCGGAGGGTGGAAGACAGCCCCAGCATTTT. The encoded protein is CASAEGGRQPQHF.

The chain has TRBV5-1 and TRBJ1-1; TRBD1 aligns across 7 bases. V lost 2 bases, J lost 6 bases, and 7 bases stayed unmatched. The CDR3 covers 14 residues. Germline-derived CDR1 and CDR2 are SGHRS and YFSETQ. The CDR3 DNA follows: TGCGCCAGCAGCTTCGACAGGGCGGGAGCTGAAGCTTTCTTT. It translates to CASSFDRAGAEAFF.

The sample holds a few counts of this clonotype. CDR3 bases: TGTGCCAGTAGTATCGCCGAACTGACAGGTTTATCAGCGAACACCGGGGAGCTGTTTTTT. This encodes CASSIAELTGLSANTGELFF. The rearrangement uses TRBV19 and TRBJ2-2, with D maybe TRBD1 (6 bases). In germline, CDR1 is LNHDA, CDR2 SQIVND (reference sequence). V lost 3 bases, J lost 0 bases, and 23 bases lay in between. This CDR3 is 20 amino acids long.

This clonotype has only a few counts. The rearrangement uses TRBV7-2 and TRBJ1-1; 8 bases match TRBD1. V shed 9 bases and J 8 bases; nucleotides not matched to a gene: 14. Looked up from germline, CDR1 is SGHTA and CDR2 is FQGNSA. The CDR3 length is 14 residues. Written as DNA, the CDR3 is TGTGCCAGGGGTCCGGGACAGGAAGAATCGGAAGCTTTCTTT. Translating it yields CARGPGQEESEAFF.

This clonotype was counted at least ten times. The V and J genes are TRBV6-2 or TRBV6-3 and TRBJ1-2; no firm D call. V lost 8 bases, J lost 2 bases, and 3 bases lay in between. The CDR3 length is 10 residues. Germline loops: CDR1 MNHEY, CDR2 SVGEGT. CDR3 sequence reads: CASGNYGYTF. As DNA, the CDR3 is TGTGCCAGCGGCAACTATGGCTACACCTTC.

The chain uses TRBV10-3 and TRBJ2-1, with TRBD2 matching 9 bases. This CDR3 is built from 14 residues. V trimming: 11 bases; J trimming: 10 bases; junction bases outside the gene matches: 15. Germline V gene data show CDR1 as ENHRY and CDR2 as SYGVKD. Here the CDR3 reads CAVRAGGSGEEQFF. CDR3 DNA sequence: TGTGCCGTCCGAGCGGGGGGCTCGGGGGAGGAGCAGTTCTTC.